This T cell receptor (beta chain) emerged from a study of tumor and adjacent non-tumor tissue in lung cancer. Study details: On average, productive TCRbeta reads reached about 4.17 million per sample.

The CDR3 loop spans 15 amino acids. In germline, CDR1 is SGHAT, CDR2 FQNNGV. With regard to this clonotype: As yet, its antigen is unknown. Compared with germline, one end of the junction differs, possibly owing to a read error.

The study's findings and limits: Significantly higher TCR diversity was found in tumor than normal lung. Higher tumor TCR diversity was associated with shorter survival.

The template was RNA from unsorted bulk tissue. Distant lung tissue was collected more than 3 cm away from the tumor edge. Newly diagnosed lung cancer patients had thoracic surgery in China, August–late 2014, without prior chemotherapy. TCRbeta libraries were built with three rounds of nested PCR, modified from ARM-PCR. TCRdb analysed the multiplex PCR reads with MiXCR anew, one entry per CDR3 protein. The sample gives tens of thousands of distinct CDR3 sequences, roughly 60% of which show up once; about 32% is in the top ten. This clonotype was sampled from an older man with non-small cell lung cancer. Sequenced material: distant non-tumor lung tissue. This chain connects TRBV11-2 to TRBJ2-1; weak D call: TRBD1 (6 bases). The CDR3 spells CASSSWTASYYEQFF. The CDR3, as DNA: TGTGCCAGTAGCTCCTGGACAGCCTCCTACTATGAGCAGTTCTTC.